Following are 26 T cell receptor beta chains from one sample sequenced in a study of T cell responses to AZD1222 COVID-19 vaccine. The assay was immunoSEQ multiplex PCR, and TCRdb's table has in-frame clones only and misses some. The repertoire includes 90,000 to 95,000 clones, about 90% of them detected once, and approximately 8.3% sits in the top ten. Sequenced material: peripheral blood, taken on day 0 of AZD1222 vaccination. The receptors shown here come from an adult in good health.

Only a few counts were recorded for this clone. V gene TRBV5-8 combines with J gene TRBJ2-6; no clear D gene. Trimming cost V 3 bases and J 3 bases, with 10 bases left between them. Per germline, CDR1 SGHTS and CDR2 YDEGEE. The CDR3 is 15 amino acids. CDR3 in DNA: TGTGCCAGCAGCTCCTGGGGTAGTGGGGCCAACGTCCTGACTTTC. It is translated as CASSSWGSGANVLTF.

The chain joins TRBV6-1 to TRBJ1-1; D not certain. There are 14 residues in the CDR3. Trimming took off 2 bases at V and 1 base at J, with 8 bases between the two ends. Per the germline V gene, CDR1 is MNHNS and CDR2 is SASEGT. Here the CDR3 DNA reads TGTGCCAGCAGTGAATTTTCGGGGAACACTGAAGCTTTCTTT. This encodes CASSEFSGNTEAFF.

Only a few counts were recorded for this clone. The chain joins TRBV15 to TRBJ1-4, with D perhaps TRBD1 (6 bases). V was cut by 5 bases and J by 8 bases, with 18 bases left in between. Germline values: CDR1 LNHNV, CDR2 YYDKDF (reference sequence). The CDR3 is 15 amino acids. CDR3 loop: CATSFRGGSGEKLFF. The CDR3 DNA reads as TGTGCCACCAGCTTCAGAGGGGGAAGCGGGGAAAAACTGTTTTTT.

The chain is built from TRBV27 and TRBJ1-1, with 11 bases matching TRBD1. Trimming took 6 bases from V and 5 from J; bases not matched to a gene: 8. The CDR3 runs to 15 residues. The V gene's germline CDR1 is MNHEY and CDR2 SMNVEV (reference sequence). Here the CDR3 DNA reads TGTGCCAGCAGAGATATAGGACAGGGGGCGACTGAAGCTTTCTTT. Encoded protein: CASRDIGQGATEAFF.

The chain employs TRBV18 and TRBJ2-2; no clear D. CDR3 size: 14 residues. V was clipped by 5 bases and J by 4 bases, with 11 bases between them. The germline gives CDR1 KGHSH, CDR2 LQKENI. The CDR3 sequence: CASSGQNPTGELFF. CDR3 nucleotide sequence: TGTGCCAGCTCAGGGCAGAATCCCACCGGGGAGCTGTTTTTT. The whole variable domain, remainder taken from reference TRBV18 and TRBJ2-2, is NAGVMQNPRHLVRRRGQEARLRCSPMKGHSHVYWYRQLPEEGLKFMVYLQKENIIDESGMPKERFSAEFPKEGPSILRIQQVVRGDSAAYFCASSGQNPTGELFFGEGSRLTVL.

The V gene is TRBV28, the J gene TRBJ2-7; D is ambiguous. The CDR3 sequence is 11 residues long. V dropped 11 bases and J dropped 0 bases, with 8 bases sitting between them. CDR1 and CDR2 from the germline V gene are MDHEN and SYDVKM. The CDR3 nucleotides read TGTGCCGGATGGGGCTCCTACGAGCAGTACTTC. Translating gives CAGWGSYEQYF.

This sequence joins TRBV12-3 or TRBV12-4 and TRBJ1-6; D not certain. The CDR3 is 13 amino acids. V lost 4 bases, J lost 6 bases, and 7 bases lay in between. The DNA of the CDR3 is TGTGCCAGCAGTTCCGACATTAATTCACCCCTCCACTTT. Its translation: CASSSDINSPLHF.

This clone was observed once. The gene calls are TRBV4-3 and TRBJ2-1; 10 bases fit TRBD2. The CDR3 contains 15 residues. Germline CDR1 reads LGHNA; CDR2 reads YSLEER. V lost 4 bases and J lost 2; bases outside the gene matches: 2. This CDR3 is CASSLLAGAYNEQFF. The CDR3 DNA follows: TGCGCCAGCAGCCTCCTAGCGGGGGCCTACAATGAGCAGTTCTTC.

The V call is TRBV6-6, the J call TRBJ2-7, with 9 bases aligning to TRBD1. The germline V gene has CDR1 MNHNY and CDR2 SVGAGI (reference sequence). The CDR3 totals 16 residues. With V trimmed by 2 bases and J by 5 bases, 10 bases remained unmatched. CDR3 nucleotide sequence: TGTGCCAGCAGTTACCAGGACCGGGGACAGGGCAACGAGCAGTACTTC. It translates to CASSYQDRGQGNEQYF.

This clone was detected a few times. This sample includes further DNA sequences coding for the same CDR3. The chain uses TRBV20-1 and TRBJ1-5, with D perhaps matching TRBD1 (5 bases). This CDR3 spans 14 amino acids. The ends were cut back, 3 bases at V and 3 bases at J, with 12 bases in the middle. Germline V CDR1 and CDR2: DFQATT, SNEGSKA (reference sequence). For the CDR3, the DNA is TGCAGTGCTAGTCCAGGGACCCCCAATCAGCCCCAGCATTTT. It is translated as CSASPGTPNQPQHF.

J is TRBJ1-2 and V is TRBV3-1 (or the pseudogene TRBV3-2), with TRBD1 matching over 8 bases. The CDR3 is 16 amino acids. V lost 2 bases to trimming and J lost 7 bases; unmatched junction nucleotides: 12. The germline V gene encodes CDR1 LGHDT and CDR2 YNNKEL (reference sequence). The CDR3 DNA reads TGTGCCAGCAGCCAAATGCTTTGGACAGGGAGTTTTGGCTACACCTTC. Amino acid sequence: CASSQMLWTGSFGYTF.

The gene calls are TRBV5-1 and TRBJ1-4; no clear D gene. The CDR3 covers 15 residues. Per the germline V gene, CDR1 is SGHRS and CDR2 is YFSETQ. Trimming cost V 0 bases and J 2 bases, with 8 bases left between them. The CDR3 sequence is CASSLVGSTNEKLFF. In DNA form, the CDR3 reads TGCGCCAGCAGCTTGGTAGGGAGTACTAATGAAAAACTGTTTTTT.

This clone has just one count. The chain combines TRBV28 with TRBJ1-6; no clear D. CDR3 length equals 13 residues. Trimming stripped 4 bases from V and 12 bases from J, with 13 bases between. The germline V gene has CDR1 MDHEN and CDR2 SYDVKM. The CDR3 here is CASSSPPGRPLHF. The CDR3 DNA sequence: TGTGCCAGCAGTTCCCCTCCAGGTCGACCCCTCCACTTT.

The gene calls are TRBV2 and TRBJ2-7; D remains unclear. Trimming took 3 bases from V and 0 from J, leaving 12 bases between them. Germline CDR1 SNHLY, CDR2 FYNNEI. CDR3 length: 15 amino acids. In DNA form, the CDR3 reads TGTGCCAGCAGTGAGAGGAGTCTCACCTCCTACGAGCAGTACTTC. Translating gives CASSERSLTSYEQYF. Based on the CDR3 plus reference TRBV2 and TRBJ2-7, the full variable domain is EPEVTQTPSHQVTQMGQEVILRCVPISNHLYFYWYRQILGQKVEFLVSFYNNEISEKSEIFDDQFSVERPDGSNFTLKIRSTKLEDSAMYFCASSERSLTSYEQYFGPGTRLTVT.

J is TRBJ1-3 and V is TRBV6-5, with D possibly TRBD1 on 6 matching bases. This CDR3 comprises 13 residues. The germline V and J ends were trimmed by 6 bases and 4 bases, with 10 bases remaining between them. Germline CDR1 reads MNHEY; CDR2 reads SVGAGI. DNA of the CDR3: TGTGCCAGCAGGGGGGCGGGAGGAAACACCATATATTTT. Its translation is CASRGAGGNTIYF.

The rearrangement joins TRBV19 to TRBJ2-7, with 8 bases aligning to TRBD2. The CDR3 sequence is 18 residues long. The V gene's germline CDR1 is LNHDA and CDR2 SQIVND (reference sequence). J gave up 7 bases and V 4 bases, and 21 bases lay outside the gene matches. CDR3 nucleotide sequence: TGTGCCAGTAGTACCTCACTCCTTAGCGGGACCAAAAAGAAGGAGCAGTACTTC. It encodes CASSTSLLSGTKKKEQYF.

The chain carries TRBV5-1 and TRBJ2-1, with 14 bases matching TRBD2. CDR3 length: 16 residues. CDR1 is SGHRS, CDR2 YFSETQ, per germline. Losses at the gene ends were 2 bases for V and 11 bases for J; bases not matched to a gene: 9. The CDR3 nucleotides are TGCGCCAGCAGCTTCTCCGGGACTAGCGGGAGCCCTCAGCAGTTCTTC. This sequence encodes CASSFSGTSGSPQQFF.

J is TRBJ2-7 and V is TRBV6-1; 7 bases line up with TRBD1. The CDR3 is 15 residues long. Germline lookup yields CDR1 MNHNS and CDR2 SASEGT. V lost 3 bases and J lost 1; bases outside the gene matches: 6. The CDR3 loop reads CASSEEAGGSYEQYF. The CDR3, as DNA: TGTGCCAGCAGTGAGGAAGCAGGGGGTTCCTACGAGCAGTACTTC.

V usage is TRBV30 and J usage is TRBJ1-2; no definite D call. Trimming shortened V by 3 bases and J by 7 bases, and 12 bases separated the two germline ends. CDR3 size: 12 residues. CDR1 is GTSNPN, CDR2 SVGIG, per germline (reference sequence). CDR3 residues: CAWRAAASGYTF. CDR3 bases: TGTGCCTGGAGGGCCGCGGCTTCTGGCTACACCTTC.

This clone was detected a few times. The chain has TRBV15 and TRBJ1-2; D gene unclear. V lost 3 bases and J 11 bases, leaving 19 bases between the germline ends. The length of the CDR3 is 14 residues. Germline V lookup: CDR1 LNHNV, CDR2 YYDKDF (reference sequence). The chain's CDR3 is CATSRDPTEGGYTF. The CDR3 DNA is TGTGCCACCAGCAGGGATCCCACTGAAGGCGGGTACACCTTC.

This chain joins TRBV27 and TRBJ1-6; 7 nucleotides agree with TRBD1. The CDR3 extends over 16 amino acids. The germline V gene has CDR1 MNHEY and CDR2 SMNVEV (reference sequence). The trim removed 6 bases at V and 3 bases at J, leaving 8 bases unmatched. For the CDR3, the DNA is TGTGCCAGCAGACCTAACCGGGACAGCTATAATTCACCCCTCCACTTT. The encoded protein is CASRPNRDSYNSPLHF.

This rearrangement joins TRBV9 to TRBJ1-1; D unresolved. CDR1 and CDR2 from the germline V gene are SGDLS and YYNGEE. Between the trimmed V and J ends, which lost 4 bases and 4 bases, there was a span of 14 bases. This CDR3 has 14 amino acids. In nucleotides, the CDR3 is TGTGCCAGCAGCATCGGAGTTTCGAGCACTGAAGCTTTCTTT. Its translation: CASSIGVSSTEAFF.

Remarks on this clone: This CDR3 is also generated by other DNA sequences in the sample. This chain connects TRBV5-6 to TRBJ2-7; D is uncertain. The CDR3 is made up of 12 amino acids. Germline V gives CDR1 SGHDT, CDR2 YYEEEE. The V gene lost 3 bases and the J gene lost 2 bases, with 6 bases spanning the gap. CDR3 protein: CASSYGPYEQYF. Here the CDR3 DNA reads TGTGCCAGCAGCTACGGGCCCTACGAGCAGTACTTC.

The gene calls are TRBV6-1 and TRBJ1-5, with a tentative D call TRBD1 (6 bases). Germline V CDR1 and CDR2: MNHNS, SASEGT. V lost 2 bases to trimming and J lost 7 bases, with 18 bases between them. This CDR3 comprises 16 residues. CDR3 in DNA: TGTGCCAGCAGTGAACAATGGGGGGCTTTGGGCCAGCCCCAGCATTTT. Residues: CASSEQWGALGQPQHF.

This clone has more than one count but fewer than ten. The chain links TRBV7-2 to TRBJ2-7; 9 bases match TRBD1. Germline CDR1 and CDR2: SGHTA and FQGNSA. This CDR3 comprises 14 residues. Trimming took 5 bases from V and 3 from J; bases not matched to a gene: 5. The CDR3 region has the DNA TGTGCCAGCAGCCGGCCGGGACAGGGCTACGAGCAGTACTTC. Amino acids: CASSRPGQGYEQYF.

The chain has TRBV6-1 and TRBJ2-1; tentatively, D is TRBD2 (6 bases). V lost 3 bases and J 0 bases, leaving 12 bases between the germline ends. CDR1 MNHNS and CDR2 SASEGT come from the germline V gene. This CDR3 spans 16 amino acids. In nucleotides, the CDR3 is TGTGCCAGCAGTGAGGGACGGGGGAGCTCCTACAATGAGCAGTTCTTC. It specifies CASSEGRGSSYNEQFF.